The TCR beta chain described here comes from a study of blood T cell repertoires in COVID-19. Turning to the study itself: Donors in Cohort 3 who had recovered were those with two negative PCRs, healthcare professional clearance, or resolution of their symptoms. COVID-19 samples from acute and convalescent phases originated in the United States, Italy and Spain.

Under the authors' procedure: Cell counts per sample came from amplifying reference gene primers. Clones were sequenced by immunoSEQ multiplex PCR, and TCRdb holds only the in-frame ones, with some missing. The DNA gave D and trimming, while V, J and clone size come from that table. The sample lists fewer than 250,000 clones, over 75% seen once, with around 7% in the top ten. Those enrolled, adults aged roughly 18 to 89 years, came from about two dozen US areas. CDR1 is SNHLY and CDR2 is FYNNEI in the germline V gene. V trimming: 7 bases; J trimming: 7 bases; junction bases outside the gene matches: 10. The CDR3 extends over 14 amino acids.

The TCR was taken from a man younger than 40 in a cohort exposed to, infected with or recovered from COVID-19 (not recorded which). The material sequenced was PBMCs or T cells enriched from blood (not recorded which). This chain connects TRBV2 to TRBJ2-1, with 7 bases fitting TRBD1. The chain's CDR3 is CASIRAGTDNEQFF. DNA for the CDR3: TGTGCCAGCATTCGAGCCGGGACAGATAATGAGCAGTTCTTC.